This T cell receptor (beta chain) derives from a study of metastatic and nonmetastatic thyroid tumors. Background on the study: Samples came from malignant and benign thyroid patients, and repertoires were compared across blood and tumor or nodule tissue.

Study-level results: TCR beta diversity was reportedly significantly higher in malignant thyroid tumors than benign nodules, in blood and tumor.

Looked up from germline, CDR1 is SGHVS and CDR2 is FNYEAQ. The CDR3 has 14 amino acids. Germline trimming cut 5 bases from V and 4 bases from J; bases unmatched to any gene: 3. Every patient underwent thyroid surgery untreated. This clone appeared many times. Its specificity is unknown. In the original analysis: Clinicopathological groups supplied CDR3 differences that were used to build a distant-metastasis classifier for papillary thyroid cancer. TCRdb ran MiXCR on the PCR reads. V and J calls and clone size were set by TCRdb, not the authors. The data contain about 92,000 clones, about 15% of them singletons.

The TCR was taken from a female donor with papillary thyroid cancer or a benign thyroid nodule (not recorded which). Some clones in this sample may be carry-over from other donors' samples. V usage is TRBV7-6 and J usage is TRBJ1-5, with TRBD1 identical over 9 bases. Sequenced input: blood. The CDR3 DNA reads TGTGCCAGCAGCCCGGGACAGGGTAATCAGCCCCAGCATTTT. Protein product: CASSPGQGNQPQHF.